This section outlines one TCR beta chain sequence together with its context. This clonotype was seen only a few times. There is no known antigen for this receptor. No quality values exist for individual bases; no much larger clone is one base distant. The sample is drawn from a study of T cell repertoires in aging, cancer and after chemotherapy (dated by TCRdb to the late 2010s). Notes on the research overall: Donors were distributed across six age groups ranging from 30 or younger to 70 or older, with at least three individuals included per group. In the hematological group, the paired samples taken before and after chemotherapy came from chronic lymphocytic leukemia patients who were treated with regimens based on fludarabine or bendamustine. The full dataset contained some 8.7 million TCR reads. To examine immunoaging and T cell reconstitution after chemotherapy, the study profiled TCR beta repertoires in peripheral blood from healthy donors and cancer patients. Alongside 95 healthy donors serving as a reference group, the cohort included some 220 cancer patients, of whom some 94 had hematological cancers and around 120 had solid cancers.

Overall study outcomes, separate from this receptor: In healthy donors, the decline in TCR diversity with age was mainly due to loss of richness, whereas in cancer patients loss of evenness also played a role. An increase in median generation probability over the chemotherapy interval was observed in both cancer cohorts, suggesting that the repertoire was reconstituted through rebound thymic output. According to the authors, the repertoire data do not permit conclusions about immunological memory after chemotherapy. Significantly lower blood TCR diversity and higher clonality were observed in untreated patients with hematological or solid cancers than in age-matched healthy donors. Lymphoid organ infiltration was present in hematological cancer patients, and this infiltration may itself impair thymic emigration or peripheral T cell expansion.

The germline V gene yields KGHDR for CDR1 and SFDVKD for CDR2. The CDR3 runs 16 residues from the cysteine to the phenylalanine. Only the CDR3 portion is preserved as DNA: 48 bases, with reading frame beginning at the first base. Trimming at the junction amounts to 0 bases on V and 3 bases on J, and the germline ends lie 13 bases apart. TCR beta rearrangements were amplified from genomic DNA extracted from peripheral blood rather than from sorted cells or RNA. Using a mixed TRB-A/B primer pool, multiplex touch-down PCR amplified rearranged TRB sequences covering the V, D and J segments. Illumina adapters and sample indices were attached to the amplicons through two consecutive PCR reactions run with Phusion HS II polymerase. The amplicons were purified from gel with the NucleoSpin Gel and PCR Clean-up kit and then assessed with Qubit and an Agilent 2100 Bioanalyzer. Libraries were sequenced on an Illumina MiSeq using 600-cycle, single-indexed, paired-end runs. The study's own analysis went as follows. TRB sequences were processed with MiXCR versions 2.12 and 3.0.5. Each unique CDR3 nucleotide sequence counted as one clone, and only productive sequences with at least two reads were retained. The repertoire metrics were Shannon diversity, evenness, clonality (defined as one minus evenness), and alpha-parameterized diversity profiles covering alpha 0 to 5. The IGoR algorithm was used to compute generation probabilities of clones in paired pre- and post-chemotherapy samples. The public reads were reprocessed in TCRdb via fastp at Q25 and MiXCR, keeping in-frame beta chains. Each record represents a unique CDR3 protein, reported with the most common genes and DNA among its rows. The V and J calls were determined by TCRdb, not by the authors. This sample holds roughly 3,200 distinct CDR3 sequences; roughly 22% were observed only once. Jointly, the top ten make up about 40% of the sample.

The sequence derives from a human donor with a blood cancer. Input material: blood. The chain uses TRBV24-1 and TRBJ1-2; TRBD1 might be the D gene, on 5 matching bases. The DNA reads TGTGCCACCAGTGATTTGGGGACGGTTGTTGACTATGGCTACACCTTC. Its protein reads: CATSDLGTVVDYGYTF.